The 25 T cell receptor beta chains below all came from one sample that was sequenced in a study of regulatory T cells in long-lasting Graves disease (dated by TCRdb to 2020 to 2023). The intended sense of this specimen's time point label: newly diagnosed GD, antithyroid drugs for less than 3 months. For both TCR sequencing and RNA sequencing, RNA was extracted from PBMCs using TRIzol. Library preparation used multiplex PCR. Sequencing was carried out with an Illumina HiSeq 4000. To build TCR beta libraries, CDR3 regions were amplified by Arm-PCR using iRepertoire HTBI primers. The public reads were reanalyzed by TCRdb: fastp trimming at Q25, MiXCR alignment, in-frame beta chains only. Each entry is one CDR3 protein sequence, shown with its most common DNA and genes. This sample gives some 250,000 distinct CDR3 sequences in total; approximately 16% of them show up just once. The ten largest clones represent roughly 23% of the sample.

Here the sequenced sample was peripheral blood mononuclear cells (PBMCs), taken at new diagnosis, from a patient treated with antithyroid drugs. These TCRs come from a female donor with Graves disease.

This clonotype appeared many times. The chain combines TRBV19 with TRBJ2-5, with 12 bases that match TRBD1. Per germline, CDR1 LNHDA and CDR2 SQIVND (reference sequence). Trimming removed 5 bases from V and 5 bases from J; junction bases left unmatched: 9. The CDR3 consists of 16 residues. CDR3 amino acids: CASSPSPGQGAETQYF. The CDR3 bases are TGTGCCAGTAGTCCATCACCGGGACAGGGGGCCGAGACCCAGTACTTC.

This clonotype showed up many times. The J gene is TRBJ2-1, the V gene TRBV20-1, with D possibly TRBD2 on 5 matching bases. The CDR3 contains 16 residues. Germline V CDR1 and CDR2: DFQATT, SNEGSKA (reference sequence). Trimming left V 0 bases short and J 3 bases short, with 15 bases between. The CDR3 DNA follows: TGCAGTGCTAGAGATTGGCTGGACTCTCTCTACAATGAGCAGTTCTTC. This translates into CSARDWLDSLYNEQFF.

This clonotype was counted many times. The gene calls are TRBV6-1 and TRBJ2-7; 7 bases map to TRBD2. The CDR3 consists of 15 residues. V shed 3 bases, J shed 1 base, and the junction held 6 bases outside the gene matches. The germline gives CDR1 MNHNS, CDR2 SASEGT. The CDR3 sequence is CASSEVAGLSYEQYF. CDR3 coding DNA: TGTGCCAGCAGTGAGGTAGCGGGCCTATCCTACGAGCAGTACTTC.

This clonotype was seen at least ten times. The chain uses TRBV2 and TRBJ2-5; the D gene is possibly TRBD2 (5 bases). The germline CDR1 and CDR2 sequences are SNHLY and FYNNEI. V shed 6 bases and J shed 1 base, with 9 bases lying between them. This CDR3 spans 13 amino acids. The CDR3 here is CASSVGIQETQYF. The CDR3 DNA sequence: TGTGCCAGCAGCGTCGGGATCCAAGAGACCCAGTACTTC. Full variable domain (remainder filled in from reference TRBV2 and TRBJ2-5): EPEVTQTPSHQVTQMGQEVILRCVPISNHLYFYWYRQILGQKVEFLVSFYNNEISEKSEIFDDQFSVERPDGSNFTLKIRSTKLEDSAMYFCASSVGIQETQYFGPGTRLLVL.

This clonotype was observed at least ten times. The V gene is TRBV29-1, the J gene TRBJ2-1; D might be TRBD1 (5 bases). V gave up 6 bases and J gave up 8 bases, with 14 bases separating them. The length of the CDR3 is 12 residues. Germline CDR1 and CDR2: SQVTM and ANQGSEA. CDR3: CSVVAGWDEQFF. In DNA, the CDR3 is TGCAGCGTGGTTGCAGGGTGGGATGAGCAGTTCTTC.

A note on this clonotype: With a much larger clone just one base away, this may be a read error. The chain employs TRBV27 and TRBJ2-7, with D maybe TRBD2 (5 bases). The CDR3 covers 13 residues. The V end lost 5 bases, the J end lost 7 bases, and 15 bases lay between the germline ends. Germline loops: CDR1 MNHEY, CDR2 SMNVEV (reference sequence). The CDR3 spells CASSDPSRGEQYF. CDR3 DNA sequence: TGTGCCAGCAGTGATCCGAGCCGGGGTGAGCAGTACTTC.

Many counts were recorded for this clonotype. J is TRBJ2-1 and V is TRBV20-1; D is perhaps TRBD2 (7 bases). Trimming removed 5 bases from V and 9 bases from J, with 20 bases in between. Germline V lookup: CDR1 DFQATT, CDR2 SNEGSKA (reference sequence). The CDR3 sequence is 14 residues long. The CDR3 protein is CSAAREGVGSEQFF. For the CDR3, the DNA is TGCAGTGCTGCGAGGGAGGGGGTCGGTAGTGAGCAGTTCTTC.

Ten or more counts support this clonotype. The CDR3 sequence: CASSLKGDAGELFF. CDR3 in DNA: TGTGCCAGCAGTTTAAAGGGGGACGCCGGGGAGCTGTTTTTT. This rearrangement joins TRBV12-3 or TRBV12-4 to TRBJ2-2; a weak D match, TRBD1 (6 bases). The CDR3 contains 14 residues. Trimming cost V 2 bases and J 6 bases, with 10 bases left between them.

In its sample, this clonotype was seen a few times. The chain employs TRBV9 and TRBJ2-5; TRBD2 agrees at 16 bases. The CDR3 spans 18 residues. The V gene end was trimmed by 0 bases and the J gene end by 4 bases; junction bases not matched to a gene: 6. From germline, CDR1 is SGDLS and CDR2 YYNGEE. The CDR3: CASSVEGTSGRAAETQYF. CDR3 sequence (DNA): TGTGCCAGCAGCGTAGAGGGGACTAGCGGGAGGGCCGCAGAGACCCAGTACTTC.

In this sample, this clonotype turned up many times. The chain employs TRBV6-1 and TRBJ2-6; TRBD1 might be the D (5 bases). Trimming left V 2 bases short and J 0 bases short, with 8 bases between. CDR1 and CDR2 from the germline V gene are MNHNS and SASEGT. The CDR3 loop spans 16 amino acids. CDR3 coding DNA: TGTGCCAGCAGTGAATGGGGCGTCTCTGGGGCCAACGTCCTGACTTTC. Its protein product is CASSEWGVSGANVLTF.

This clonotype has ten or more counts. The gene calls are TRBV6-2 or TRBV6-3 and TRBJ1-2, with TRBD1 as a possible D gene (6 bases). This CDR3 has 12 residues. Germline V gene lookup returns CDR1 MNHEY and CDR2 SVGEGT. V lost 11 bases and J lost 3, with 13 bases in between. The CDR3: CASGEGDYGYTF. The CDR3 coding sequence is TGTGCCTCAGGGGAGGGGGACTATGGCTACACCTTC.

This clonotype was observed many times. The rearrangement joins TRBV29-1 to TRBJ2-4; D is undetermined. Gene TRBJ2-1 matches the end of the DNA better, so the J call may be wrong. This CDR3 spans 13 amino acids. The V gene's germline CDR1 is SQVTM and CDR2 ANQGSEA. CDR3: CSVSVSLAEEQFF. The CDR3 DNA reads as TGCAGCGTCAGCGTAAGTTTAGCCGAGGAGCAGTTCTTC.

This clonotype was observed many times. This chain links TRBV7-2 with TRBJ1-1; D gene unclear. The germline V gene has CDR1 SGHTA and CDR2 FQGNSA. The CDR3 covers 13 residues. Trimming took off 2 bases at V and 3 bases at J, with 7 bases between the two ends. Here the CDR3 reads CASSLLRDTEAFF. As DNA, the CDR3 is TGTGCCAGCAGCTTACTACGGGACACTGAAGCTTTCTTT.

This clonotype was observed at least ten times. The V and J genes are TRBV7-8 and TRBJ2-7; D gene uncertain. Per germline, CDR1 SGHVS and CDR2 FQNEAQ. Trimming took off 0 bases at V and 0 bases at J, with 6 bases between the two ends. The CDR3 has 14 residues. CDR3 sequence reads: CASSLAGYSYEQYF. The CDR3 region has the DNA TGTGCCAGCAGCTTAGCGGGCTACTCCTACGAGCAGTACTTC.

At least ten counts were recorded for this clonotype. This sequence joins TRBV6-1 and TRBJ2-2; D remains unclear. V gave up 6 bases and J gave up 0 bases, with 11 bases separating them. This CDR3 has 15 residues. Germline V gene sequence: CDR1 MNHNS, CDR2 SASEGT. CDR3: CASSPRAANTGELFF. The CDR3 DNA sequence: TGTGCCAGCAGCCCGCGAGCCGCGAACACCGGGGAGCTGTTTTTT.

This clonotype was recorded at least ten times. The chain links TRBV27 to TRBJ1-6, with D hard to call. In germline, CDR1 is MNHEY, CDR2 SMNVEV (reference sequence). V was cut by 0 bases and J by 6 bases, with 12 bases left in between. This CDR3 spans 16 amino acids. The CDR3 DNA follows: TGTGCCAGCAGTTTATCGAGGCTTTGGGTTAATTCACCCCTCCACTTT. Its protein product is CASSLSRLWVNSPLHF.

The sample holds many counts of this clonotype. This chain joins TRBV24-1 and TRBJ2-3; the match to TRBD2 covers 8 bases. The CDR3 loop spans 17 amino acids. The ends lost 3 bases at V and 0 bases at J; junction bases unmatched: 7. CDR1 and CDR2 from the germline V gene are KGHDR and SFDVKD. The CDR3 region is CATSDPDIAGSTDTQYF. The DNA of the CDR3 is TGTGCCACCAGTGATCCCGATATAGCGGGGAGCACAGATACGCAGTATTTT.

V usage is TRBV5-7 and J usage is TRBJ2-7; 8 positions match TRBD2. TRBV5-7 is noted as an ORF with a role that remains uncertain. After removal of 5 bases from V and 6 bases from J, the junction contained 13 bases not matched to a gene. The CDR3 has 15 amino acids. Here the CDR3 reads CASSQPGTRLLEQYF. The DNA for the CDR3 is TGTGCCAGCAGTCAACCCGGGACTAGGCTTCTCGAGCAGTACTTC.

V usage is TRBV18 and J usage is TRBJ2-7, with 9 bases identical to TRBD1. Germline trimming cut 3 bases from V and 3 bases from J; bases unmatched to any gene: 3. The CDR3 has 14 residues. From germline, CDR1 is KGHSH and CDR2 LQKENI. The CDR3 loop reads CASSPTTGGYEQYF. CDR3 DNA: TGTGCCAGCTCACCGACGACAGGGGGCTACGAGCAGTACTTC.

This clonotype was seen at least ten times. V gene TRBV9 combines with J gene TRBJ1-4, with TRBD1 matching 7 bases. Germline trimming cut 4 bases from V and 7 bases from J; bases unmatched to any gene: 13. CDR1 is SGDLS, CDR2 YYNGEE, per germline. The CDR3 has 16 residues. CDR3 DNA sequence: TGTGCCAGCAGCCAGTCGGGGACAGATAGTTCTGAAAAACTGTTTTTT. Residues: CASSQSGTDSSEKLFF.

In the case of this clonotype: This sequence is one base from a far larger clone and is likely a read error. The chain recombines TRBV7-2 with TRBJ2-5; a weak D match, TRBD1 (5 bases). V lost 6 bases, J lost 1 base, and 18 bases lay in between. This CDR3 contains 16 residues. Germline CDR1 is SGHTA and CDR2 is FQGNSA. DNA of the CDR3: TGTGCCAGCAGTTTAAGGTCGACAGCGCCCCAAGAGACCCAGTACTTC. Translated: CASSLRSTAPQETQYF.

This clonotype was detected ten times or more. The chain employs TRBV7-9 and TRBJ1-2, with 7 positions matching TRBD1. This CDR3 comprises 14 residues. Trimming cost V 0 bases and J 6 bases; bases outside gene matches: 4. The germline V gene encodes CDR1 SEHNR and CDR2 FQNEAQ (reference sequence). The CDR3: CASSLAAGGNGYTF. In DNA, the CDR3 is TGTGCCAGCAGCTTAGCGGCAGGGGGTAATGGCTACACCTTC. Full variable domain (rest looked up from reference TRBV7-9 and TRBJ1-2): DTGVSQNPRHKITKRGQNVTFRCDPISEHNRLYWYRQTLGQGPEFLTYFQNEAQLEKSRLLSDRFSAERPKGSFSTLEIQRTEQGDSAMYLCASSLAAGGNGYTFGSGTRLTVV.

This clonotype was counted at least ten times. The chain employs TRBV20-1 and TRBJ1-3; a possible D gene is TRBD1 (5 bases). V dropped 5 bases and J dropped 0 bases, with 11 bases sitting between them. Germline assignment: CDR1 DFQATT and CDR2 SNEGSKA (reference sequence). CDR3 length: 14 residues. CDR3 amino acids: CSAARGGSGNTIYF. CDR3 DNA sequence: TGCAGTGCTGCCCGCGGGGGCTCTGGAAACACCATATATTTT.

V and J are TRBV20-1 and TRBJ1-1; D ambiguous. CDR1 and CDR2 (germline): DFQATT, SNEGSKA (reference sequence). CDR3 length equals 16 residues. The V end was cut by 1 base, the J end by 0 bases, with 15 bases between. The CDR3, as DNA: TGCAGTGCTAGAGGGGAACAAGGTGAACTGAACACTGAAGCTTTCTTT. It specifies CSARGEQGELNTEAFF.

This clonotype was observed many times. The gene calls are TRBV20-1 and TRBJ2-5, with TRBD2 matching 12 bases. The ends lost 3 bases at V and 4 bases at J; junction bases unmatched: 9. Germline V CDR1 and CDR2: DFQATT, SNEGSKA (reference sequence). The CDR3 is made up of 16 amino acids. The CDR3 bases are TGCAGTGCTAGGCGGTGGCTAGCGGGAGGGTTAGAGACCCAGTACTTC. It yields the protein CSARRWLAGGLETQYF.